A single sample gave rise to the 20 T cell receptor beta chains below, sequenced in a study of blood T cell repertoires in COVID-19. TCRdb keeps only in-frame clones here, not all; method: immunoSEQ multiplex PCR. This table has about 210,000 clones, approximately 85% appearing once. The sequenced sample was peripheral blood. The receptors derive from a woman between 45 and 65 years old with active or convalescent COVID-19.

The chain recombines TRBV7-9 with TRBJ1-4; TRBD1 is a possible D gene (6 bases). Trimming took off 1 base at V and 8 bases at J, with 17 bases between the two ends. CDR1 and CDR2 from the germline V gene are SEHNR and FQNEAQ (reference sequence). The CDR3 runs 16 residues. CDR3 in amino acids: CASSLVASGAGEKLFF. The CDR3 DNA reads TGTGCCAGCAGCTTAGTGGCATCAGGGGCCGGGGAAAAACTGTTTTTT.

The chain employs TRBV4-2 and TRBJ2-3, with TRBD2 matching 10 bases. This CDR3 is 17 amino acids long. CDR1 is LGHNA and CDR2 is YNFKEQ in the germline V gene. J lost 3 bases, V lost 1 base, and 7 bases had no gene match. The chain's CDR3 is CASSQARAGGPTDTQYF. The CDR3 coding sequence is TGTGCCAGCAGCCAAGCCAGAGCGGGGGGGCCTACAGATACGCAGTATTTT.

The chain carries TRBV24-1 and TRBJ2-7; possibly TRBD2 for D (6 bases). CDR3 length equals 16 residues. V gave up 4 bases and J gave up 3 bases, with 18 bases separating them. The germline V gene encodes CDR1 KGHDR and CDR2 SFDVKD. This chain's CDR3 is CATSDPGTERFYEQYV. CDR3 bases: TGTGCCACCAGTGACCCCGGGACTGAGAGGTTCTACGAGCAGTACGTC.

This clone occurred a few times. The chain combines TRBV5-8 with TRBJ1-2, with D possibly TRBD1 on 5 matching bases. The CDR3 is 16 amino acids. Per the germline V gene, CDR1 is SGHTS and CDR2 is YDEGEE. Deletions cut 2 bases from V and 2 bases from J, with 16 bases between. CDR3 in DNA: TGTGCCAGCAGCTTCTGGTCACAGGCGATCAACTATGGCTACACCTTC. Translating it yields CASSFWSQAINYGYTF.

The gene calls are TRBV30 and TRBJ1-3; 10 nucleotides align to TRBD1. CDR1 is GTSNPN and CDR2 is SVGIG in the germline V gene (reference sequence). The V segment lost 5 bases and the J segment 3 bases; nucleotides outside the gene matches: 4. The CDR3 loop spans 14 amino acids. The CDR3, as DNA: TGTGCCTGGGGGACAGGGGAGCTTGGAAACACCATATATTTT. Its protein is CAWGTGELGNTIYF.

The chain uses TRBV10-1 and TRBJ1-2, with D possibly TRBD1 on 5 matching bases. CDR3 size: 13 residues. CDR1 is WNHNN, CDR2 SYGVQD, per germline (reference sequence). V was clipped by 4 bases and J by 8 bases, with 14 bases between them. CDR3: CASSGDSVGGYTF. The CDR3 DNA sequence: TGCGCCAGCAGTGGTGACAGCGTAGGAGGCTACACCTTC.

The V and J genes are TRBV5-1 and TRBJ2-7, with D perhaps TRBD2 (5 bases). The CDR3 loop spans 12 amino acids. Germline CDR1 and CDR2: SGHRS and YFSETQ. V was clipped by 5 bases and J by 5 bases, with 11 bases between them. The CDR3, as DNA: TGCGCCAGCAGTCGCGACGGGAACGAGCAGTACGTC. Protein sequence: CASSRDGNEQYV.

The chain has TRBV6-6 and TRBJ1-2; weak D call: TRBD1 (6 bases). The germline CDR1 and CDR2 sequences are MNHNY and SVGAGI (reference sequence). The CDR3 covers 12 residues. V gave up 6 bases and J gave up 4 bases, with 9 bases separating them. The CDR3 here is CASSPDSYGYTF. The CDR3 nucleotides are TGTGCCAGCAGCCCGGACAGCTATGGCTACACCTTC.

CDR3 bases: TGTGCCAGCAGCCCGACAGGTCCTCTTATGAACACTGAAGCTTTCTTT. Its translation is CASSPTGPLMNTEAFF. V gene TRBV5-4 combines with J gene TRBJ1-1; D is perhaps TRBD1 (6 bases). This CDR3 is 16 amino acids long. CDR1 is SGHNT and CDR2 is YYREEE in the germline V gene (reference sequence). V lost 4 bases, J lost 0 bases, and 16 bases lay in between.

The rearrangement joins TRBV2 to TRBJ1-5; D is undetermined. V was cut by 4 bases and J by 11 bases, with 12 bases left in between. Germline CDR1 and CDR2: SNHLY and FYNNEI. The CDR3 has 12 residues. The CDR3 nucleotides are TGTGCCAGCAGTGGTATAGCGGAGGCCCAGCATTTT. It encodes CASSGIAEAQHF.

The rearrangement uses TRBV5-6 and TRBJ1-1, with D maybe TRBD1 (6 bases). In germline, CDR1 is SGHDT, CDR2 YYEEEE. The V end lost 4 bases, the J end lost 5 bases, and 15 bases lay between the germline ends. This CDR3 contains 14 residues. The chain's CDR3 is CASSPDSLRTEAFF. The CDR3 coding sequence is TGTGCCAGCAGCCCGGACAGCCTTAGAACTGAAGCTTTCTTT.

On this clone: In the same sample, other DNA sequences code for this CDR3. The rearrangement links TRBV18 to TRBJ1-6, with D perhaps TRBD1 (6 bases). Germline lookup yields CDR1 KGHSH and CDR2 LQKENI. The V end lost 2 bases, the J end lost 6 bases, and 11 bases lay between the germline ends. The CDR3 is 15 residues long. The CDR3 region is CASSPGLQGNSPLHF. The CDR3 region has the DNA TGTGCCAGCTCACCAGGGCTACAGGGTAATTCACCCCTCCACTTT. The variable domain in full, with the rest retrieved from reference TRBV18 and TRBJ1-6, is NAGVMQNPRHLVRRRGQEARLRCSPMKGHSHVYWYRQLPEEGLKFMVYLQKENIIDESGMPKERFSAEFPKEGPSILRIQQVVRGDSAAYFCASSPGLQGNSPLHFGNGTRLTVT.

The chain is built from TRBV28 and TRBJ1-6; TRBD1 matches at 7 bases. V was clipped by 6 bases and J by 2 bases; unmatched bases: 10. The germline CDR1 and CDR2 sequences are MDHEN and SYDVKM. The CDR3 extends over 17 amino acids. The CDR3 DNA is TGTGCCAGCAGCCGGGACAGCTTCTCGCCCTATAATTCACCCCTCCACTTT. It yields the protein CASSRDSFSPYNSPLHF.

The gene calls are TRBV10-2 and TRBJ2-3, with 7 bases lining up with TRBD2. Trimming took 6 bases from V and 4 from J; bases not matched to a gene: 4. The CDR3 is 13 amino acids. Germline V gene sequence: CDR1 WSHSY, CDR2 SAAADI. CDR3 in DNA: TGCGCCAGCAGGCGGGAGTCCGCAGATACGCAGTATTTT. Translation: CASRRESADTQYF.

Regarding this clone: At one end, the junction sequence differs from germline, possibly due to a read error. The chain couples TRBV19 to TRBJ1-1, with D perhaps matching TRBD1 (6 bases). CDR1 is LNHDA, CDR2 SQIVND, per germline (reference sequence). There are 16 residues in the CDR3. The CDR3 nucleotides are TGTGCCAGTAGTAGCGCCTGGACAGCACTGAACACTGGAGCTTTCTTT. Translating gives CASSSAWTALNTGAFF.

The chain has TRBV5-1 and TRBJ1-3; D possibly corresponds to TRBD1 (5 bases). Germline loops: CDR1 SGHRS, CDR2 YFSETQ. The ends were cut back, 4 bases at V and 4 bases at J, with 18 bases in the middle. The CDR3 is made up of 16 amino acids. The CDR3 sequence: CASSPSRGNVGNTIYF. CDR3 DNA: TGCGCCAGCAGCCCCTCCCGGGGGAACGTCGGAAACACCATATATTTT.

The chain couples TRBV10-1 to TRBJ2-7, with D possibly being TRBD2 (6 bases). The CDR3 runs to 14 residues. CDR1 and CDR2 from the germline V gene are WNHNN and SYGVQD (reference sequence). V was pared by 3 bases and J by 12 bases, with 21 bases between. CDR3 in DNA: TGCGCCAGCAGTGACGGCCCAGGCGGGGATGATGCGTACTTC. This encodes CASSDGPGGDDAYF.

This clone appeared a few times. The rearrangement links TRBV2 to TRBJ2-2, with D possibly TRBD1 on 6 matching bases. Germline-derived CDR1 and CDR2 are SNHLY and FYNNEI. The CDR3 spans 15 residues. V was clipped by 4 bases and J by 5 bases, with 14 bases between them. The CDR3 loop reads CASSVDPQGTGELFF. DNA of the CDR3: TGTGCCAGCAGTGTAGATCCCCAGGGGACCGGGGAGCTGTTTTTT. The full variable domain, its missing parts supplied by reference TRBV2 and TRBJ2-2, is EPEVTQTPSHQVTQMGQEVILRCVPISNHLYFYWYRQILGQKVEFLVSFYNNEISEKSEIFDDQFSVERPDGSNFTLKIRSTKLEDSAMYFCASSVDPQGTGELFFGEGSRLTVL.

The genes are TRBV12-5 and TRBJ2-1; D might be TRBD2 (6 bases). Between the trimmed V and J ends, which lost 2 bases and 8 bases, there was a span of 7 bases. Germline V gene lookup returns CDR1 LGHNT and CDR2 FRNRAP. The CDR3 consists of 12 residues. The chain's CDR3 is CASGLWGDEQFF. DNA of the CDR3: TGTGCTAGTGGTTTGTGGGGGGATGAGCAGTTCTTC.

Here the CDR3 DNA reads TGTGCCAGCAGCACTGACAGGTACGAGCAGTACGTC. Amino acid sequence: CASSTDRYEQYV. This chain connects TRBV28 to TRBJ2-7; maybe TRBD1 (6 bases). The CDR3 is made up of 12 amino acids. The germline gives CDR1 MDHEN, CDR2 SYDVKM. V lost 6 bases to trimming and J lost 4 bases, with 10 bases between them.